This T cell receptor beta chain comes out of a study of cytomegalovirus exposure and HLA in healthy donors. PCR amplification relied on 60 Vbeta primers (plus 13 Jbeta primers). Authors' analysis steps: Roughly 80 million unique TCR beta chains, 9.5 million to 14 million shared, were counted in a later analysis. Only in-frame clones appear in the TCRdb table, and some are missing; sequencing was by immunoSEQ multiplex PCR. The D gene and trimming were derived from the DNA, and the V and J assignments and clone size from that table. The table lists roughly 120,000 clones, around 83% of them singletons. The V segment lost 5 bases and the J segment 3 bases; nucleotides outside the gene matches: 10. The germline V gene has CDR1 SEHNR and CDR2 FQNEAQ (reference sequence). CDR3 size: 16 residues.

This receptor was obtained from a man aged 30 to 39 in good health and CMV-seropositive. Sequencing was done on a sample of PBMCs. The chain recombines TRBV7-9 with TRBJ1-3; 7 nucleotides match TRBD1. The CDR3 spells CASSLGGGAHGNTIYF. For the CDR3, the DNA is TGTGCCAGCAGCCTTGGAGGGGGCGCACATGGAAACACCATATATTTT.